These T cell receptor beta chains were read from a single sample in a study of CD8 T cells in Susac syndrome. TCRdb redid the calling of the immunoSEQ multiplex PCR reads with MiXCR, one entry per CDR3 protein. The sample includes approximately 120,000 distinct CDR3 sequences, nearly 95% seen only once; the top ten take about 0.14%. The sequenced material came from CD4+ T cells from PBMCs. These receptors all come from a human donor in good health. Each CDR3 is given with its conserved first and last residue. Fields, in order: CDR3 protein, CDR3 DNA, clone size, D gene, J gene, V gene. D genes are given only for firm matches. Clone sizes are given selectively: once, few, many, or a class where the clone is expanded.

CASSSLYSYEQYF,TGTGCCAGCAGCTCCCTGTATTCCTACGAGCAGTACTTC,NA,NA,TRBJ2-7,TRBV7-2
CASSTLRWGDRDGDTEAFF,TGTGCCAGCAGTACCCTGAGGTGGGGAGACCGGGACGGGGACACTGAAGCTTTCTTT,NA,NA,TRBJ1-1,TRBV6-1
CASSLGTQNQPQHF,TGTGCCAGCAGCTTAGGGACTCAGAATCAGCCCCAGCATTTT,NA,NA,TRBJ1-5,TRBV5-6
CASSLVSRDKDGYTF,TGCGCCAGCAGCTTGGTTTCTCGGGATAAGGATGGCTACACCTTC,NA,NA,TRBJ1-2,TRBV5-1
CATSPREPTGELFF,TGTGCCACCAGTCCCCGGGAACCCACCGGGGAGCTGTTTTTT,NA,NA,TRBJ2-2,TRBV15
CASSQPPILPGNTGELFF,TGTGCCAGCAGCCAACCTCCGATACTCCCCGGGAACACCGGGGAGCTGTTTTTT,NA,NA,TRBJ2-2,TRBV14
CASTGANVLTF,TGTGCCAGCACGGGGGCCAACGTCCTGACTTTC,NA,NA,TRBJ2-6,TRBV5-6
CASSVDSSGQPQHF,TGTGCCAGCAGCGTCGATTCTTCTGGTCAGCCCCAGCATTTT,NA,NA,TRBJ1-5,TRBV7-9
CASSQERKANTEAFF,TGTGCCAGCAGCCAAGAAAGGAAAGCGAACACTGAAGCTTTCTTT,NA,NA,TRBJ1-1,TRBV4-2
CSVSKGMGYGYTF,TGCAGCGTTTCAAAGGGGATGGGCTATGGCTACACCTTC,NA,NA,TRBJ1-2,TRBV29-1
CASSQDGFLAGRNEQFF,TGCGCCAGCAGCCAAGATGGGTTCCTAGCGGGAAGAAATGAGCAGTTCTTC,NA,TRBD2,TRBJ2-1,TRBV4-1
CASSIRLGYNEQFF,TGCGCCAGCAGCATCCGACTGGGGTACAATGAGCAGTTCTTC,NA,NA,TRBJ2-1,TRBV5-1
CASSTSTNYGYTF,TGTGCCAGCAGCACCTCAACTAACTATGGCTACACCTTC,once,NA,TRBJ1-2,TRBV7-2
CASSVAASGGTDTQYF,TGTGCCAGCAGCGTAGCGGCTAGCGGGGGCACAGATACGCAGTATTTT,NA,TRBD2,TRBJ2-3,TRBV9